This T cell receptor beta chain was sequenced during a study of CD8 T cells in ankylosing spondylitis. Germline V gene sequence: CDR1 SGHVS, CDR2 FQNEAQ. This CDR3 has 16 amino acids. The V end was cut by 3 bases, the J end by 3 bases, with 18 bases between. TCRdb re-analysed the 5' RACE reads in MiXCR, keeping a single row per CDR3 protein. The data show 100,000 to 150,000 distinct CDR3 sequences, with roughly 7.3% seen just once and 9% to 15% held by the top ten. This clonotype was found a few times. What was sequenced was blood, either unsorted or a sorted T cell fraction (not recorded which). The rearrangement uses TRBV7-8 and TRBJ2-7; possibly TRBD2 for D (5 bases). The clonotype comes from a male donor with ankylosing spondylitis or in good health (not recorded which). CDR3 coding DNA: TGTGCCAGCAGCTTTTCCGAGAGGGCTCACTACTACGAGCAGTACTTC. Protein product: CASSFSERAHYYEQYF.